This T cell receptor beta chain is drawn from a study of OX40 agonist ivuxolimab in advanced cancers. In terms of the full investigation: Ivuxolimab was an agonistic, fully human IgG2 monoclonal antibody directed against OX40 (CD134), a costimulatory receptor. The paper describes the monotherapy dose-escalation part (N ≈ 52 patients) of the phase I trial of ivuxolimab. Intravenous ivuxolimab was administered to patients every 2 weeks at six dose levels: 0.01, 0.1, 0.3, 1.5, 3 and 10 mg/kg. Peripheral TCRbeta sequencing was intended to test whether TCR sequence diversity was altered and clonal T-cell expansion was caused by ivuxolimab. Prior anti-PD-1, anti-PD-L1 or anti-CTLA-4 therapy was permitted, and approximately 42% of dose-escalation patients had received checkpoint inhibitors. Three dose-escalation patients achieved partial responses, one with hepatocellular carcinoma and two with cutaneous melanoma. The dose-escalation cohort was 82.7% male with a mean age of approximately 60 years, ranging from roughly 23 to 85. Of the approximately 54 dose-escalation patients, hepatocellular carcinoma was present in about 19, melanoma in approximately 15, renal cell carcinoma in 9 and head and neck cancer in 9. Findings and caveats that apply to the study as a whole: In the 0.1-3.0 mg/kg groups, partial responders had among the lowest normalized peripheral clonal expansion, particularly in CD8+ T cells. Low levels of normalized T-cell clonal expansion were also shown by some nonresponding patients. Which antigens the clonally expanded peripheral T cells were specific for was not determined. At doses of 0.1 to 3.0 mg/kg, clonal expansion of both CD4+ and CD8+ blood T cells was observed from baseline to week 6. On average, CD8+ T cells showed more expanded clones than CD4+ T cells after ivuxolimab.

To sequence the TCRbeta CDR3 region, genomic DNA was isolated from the sorted cells. The immunoSEQ Assay was used for sequencing of TCRbeta CDR3 regions. Imported from immuneACCESS, the table was reduced by TCRdb to in-frame sequences with V and J called. These copies leave out some clones; in studies compared against another copy, an unresolved V gene accounts for under half, and the cause of the remainder is not known. The sample table holds approximately 88,000 clones, of which about 88% were seen once. Around 0.78% of the sample belongs to the ten largest clones. CDR1 is given as SNHLY and CDR2 as FYNNEI, both from the germline V gene. V lost 6 bases and J lost 0 bases; the stretch between them is 3 bases long. Its CDR3 holds 12 amino acids, cysteine through phenylalanine. CDR3 DNA only is kept here, 36 bases in frame from base 1. Concerning this clone itself: The antigen it binds to is not known. Base qualities are not at hand, and no much larger clone is one base apart.

The trial excluded patients who had a history of autoimmune disease or were on systemic immunosuppression. Peripheral blood for TCR sequencing was collected from all dose cohorts at baseline, on cycle 4 day 1, and on cycle 7 day 1. The samples were taken from a phase I, first-in-human, multicenter, open-label dose-escalation trial of ivuxolimab. The trial enrolled adults with locally advanced or metastatic head and neck squamous cell, hepatocellular, melanoma or renal cell carcinoma. Before TCR sequencing, CD4+ and CD8+ T cells were separately sorted from peripheral blood. The material was CD4+ or CD8+ T cells sorted from blood, obtained in a trial of the OX40 agonist ivuxolimab. This clonotype originated in an adult with an advanced solid tumor such as melanoma, head and neck, liver or kidney cancer. The chain joins TRBV2 to TRBJ2-4; the D gene cannot be named for sure. This receptor carries the CDR3 CASRAAKNIQYF. The nucleotides read TGTGCCAGCAGGGCAGCCAAAAACATTCAGTACTTC.